Listed below are T cell receptor beta chains from one sample, sequenced in a study of CD8+ T cells in alopecia areata. TCRdb's copy holds only in-frame clones and misses some; the assay was immunoSEQ multiplex PCR. The sample comprises fewer than 150,000 clones, 56% of which are singletons, and 3% to 3.5% rests with the top ten. The sample in question was CD4+ T cells sorted from blood, obtained at week 24, from a patient treated with tofacitinib. The source of these receptors is a human donor with alopecia areata. Both conserved end residues are part of each CDR3. Each record gives: V gene, clone size, J gene, D gene, CDR3 DNA, CDR3 protein. The D gene is left open where the match is weak. Rows may omit the clone size; those that give it use once, few, many or a size class.

>TRBV30|NA|TRBJ1-5|NA
TGTGCCTGGAGAAGAAAGGGATATAGCAATCAGCCCCAGCATTTT
CAWRRKGYSNQPQHF
>TRBV7-9|NA|TRBJ2-7|NA
TGTGCCAGCAGCTCCAGGGGTGGCAGAACCCTTGCCTACGAGCAGTACTTC
CASSSRGGRTLAYEQYF
>TRBV5-1|NA|TRBJ2-3|TRBD2
TGCGCCAGCAGCCGGACTAGCGACACAGATACGCAGTATTTT
CASSRTSDTDTQYF
>TRBV7-9|NA|TRBJ2-7|NA
TGTGCCAGCAGGGGACCAAGCGAGCAGTACTTC
CASRGPSEQYF
>TRBV29-1|few|TRBJ1-1|NA
TGCAGCGTCCAAGGGCAGGGTGAAGAAGCTTTCTTT
CSVQGQGEEAFF
>TRBV2|NA|TRBJ2-7|NA
TGTGCCAGCTTAGCCGGGGCCCAAAGCGGTTTCGAGCAGTACTTC
CASLAGAQSGFEQYF
>TRBV23-1|NA|TRBJ2-5|NA
TGCGCCAGCAGTCGGGGGTGTTGGGAGACCCAGTACTTC
CASSRGCWETQYF
>TRBV5-1|NA|TRBJ2-3|TRBD2
TGCGCCAGCAGCAATAGCGGGGATAGCACAGATACGCAGTATTTT
CASSNSGDSTDTQYF
>TRBV2|NA|TRBJ2-7|NA
TGTGCCAGCAGTGAAGCGCTTCTCTACGAGCAGTACTTC
CASSEALLYEQYF
>TRBV4-1|NA|TRBJ2-5|NA
TGCGCCAGCAGCCAGATCAGCCCCTACCAAGAGACCCAGTACTTC
CASSQISPYQETQYF
>TRBV6-5|NA|TRBJ2-3|NA
TGTGCCAGCAGTTACTCAGGGATCACAGATACGCAGTATTTT
CASSYSGITDTQYF
>TRBV29-1|once|TRBJ1-1|NA
TGCAGCGTTGTTCTTCTTTGGGCGGGGACTGAAGCTTTCTTT
CSVVLLWAGTEAFF
>TRBV7-8|NA|TRBJ2-6|NA
TGTGCCAGCAGCCGCCTCTCTGGGGCCAACGTCCTGACTTTC
CASSRLSGANVLTF
>TRBV15|NA|TRBJ1-1|NA
TGTGCCACCAGCCTATCCGGCGCGTTGAACACTGAAGCTTTCTTT
CATSLSGALNTEAFF
>TRBV7-8|NA|TRBJ1-5|NA
TGTGCCAGCAGCCTATCGGTAGGCGGATTTCAAAATCAGCCCCAGCATTTT
CASSLSVGGFQNQPQHF
>TRBV6-5|NA|TRBJ1-1|NA
TGTGCCAGCAGTTACTCATGGGGGGCGAACACTGAAGCTTTCTTT
CASSYSWGANTEAFF
>TRBV5-4|few|TRBJ1-2|TRBD1
TGTGCCAGCAGCCCCGGACAGGCCCCCTATGGCTACACCTTC
CASSPGQAPYGYTF